These 6 T cell receptor beta chains came from one sample sequenced in a study of T cells after yellow fever vaccination. MiXCR was run by TCRdb on the 5' RACE reads, yielding one entry per CDR3 protein. The repertoire holds about 120,000 distinct CDR3 sequences, with nearly 15% as singletons. Here the sequenced sample was CD8+ T cells sorted from PBMCs, taken 5 days after the yellow fever booster vaccination. The receptors stem from a man aged 18-30 years who received the YFV17D yellow fever vaccine.

V and J are TRBV27 and TRBJ2-7; D is perhaps TRBD2 (7 bases). The CDR3 totals 14 residues. In germline, CDR1 is MNHEY, CDR2 SMNVEV (reference sequence). Between the trimmed V and J ends, which lost 3 bases and 3 bases, there was a span of 12 bases. The CDR3 region is CASSFLGGDYEQYF. The DNA of the CDR3 is TGTGCCAGCAGTTTCCTAGGGGGGGACTACGAGCAGTACTTC.

The chain carries TRBV29-1 and TRBJ2-7; tentatively, D is TRBD2 (6 bases). Trimming removed 0 bases from V and 3 bases from J, with 12 bases in between. The CDR3 is made up of 14 amino acids. Germline V gene lookup returns CDR1 SQVTM and CDR2 ANQGSEA. In nucleotides, the CDR3 is TGCAGCGTTGAAGAAAGCGCCGGGGGCTACGAGCAGTACTTC. Protein product: CSVEESAGGYEQYF.

This clonotype was seen just once. For the CDR3, the DNA is TGTGCCAGCAGTGGCCGGACGGGGAGGAACACTGAAGCTTTCTTT. Translated: CASSGRTGRNTEAFF. The chain carries TRBV6-5 and TRBJ1-1; D gene uncertain. The germline V and J ends were trimmed by 5 bases and 1 base, with 14 bases remaining between them. Germline values: CDR1 MNHEY, CDR2 SVGAGI. This CDR3 is built from 15 residues.

The chain is built from TRBV6-5 and TRBJ2-1, with unresolved D. The CDR3 totals 16 residues. Germline CDR1 MNHEY, CDR2 SVGAGI. Trimming cost V 0 bases and J 1 base, with 10 bases left between them. As DNA, the CDR3 is TGTGCCAGCAGTTACTCGAGTGTGGTATCCTACAATGAGCAGTTCTTC. This translates into CASSYSSVVSYNEQFF.

Only one count was recorded for this clonotype. The gene calls are TRBV27 and TRBJ1-5; 7 bases fit TRBD1. This CDR3 is 15 amino acids long. V lost 2 bases, J lost 4 bases, and 5 bases stayed unmatched. The germline V gene has CDR1 MNHEY and CDR2 SMNVEV (reference sequence). This CDR3 is CASSLTRGLNQPQHF. The CDR3 DNA reads TGTGCCAGCAGTTTAACGAGGGGGCTGAATCAGCCCCAGCATTTT.

The chain employs TRBV12-3 or TRBV12-4 and TRBJ2-2; maybe TRBD2 (5 bases). The V gene lost 3 bases and the J gene lost 2 bases, with 16 bases spanning the gap. This CDR3 region has 17 residues. The CDR3 sequence is CASSFPGMPFNTGELFF. The CDR3 coding sequence is TGTGCCAGCAGTTTTCCGGGGATGCCGTTCAACACCGGGGAGCTGTTTTTT.